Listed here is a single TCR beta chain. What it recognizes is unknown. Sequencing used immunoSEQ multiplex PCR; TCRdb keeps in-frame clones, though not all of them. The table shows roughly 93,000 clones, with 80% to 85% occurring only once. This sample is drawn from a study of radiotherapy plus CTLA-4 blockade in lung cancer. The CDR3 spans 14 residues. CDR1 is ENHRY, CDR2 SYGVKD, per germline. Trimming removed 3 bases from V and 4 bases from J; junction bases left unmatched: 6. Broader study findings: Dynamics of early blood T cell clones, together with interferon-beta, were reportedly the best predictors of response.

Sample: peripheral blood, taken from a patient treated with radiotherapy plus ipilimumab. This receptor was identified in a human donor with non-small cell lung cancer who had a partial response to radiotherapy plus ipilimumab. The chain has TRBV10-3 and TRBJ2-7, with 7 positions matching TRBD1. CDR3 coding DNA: TGTGCCATCAGTGAAGACAGGGAAGGTTACGAGCAGTACTTC. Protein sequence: CAISEDREGYEQYF.